The entry that follows covers one TCR beta chain sequence. CDR1 and CDR2 from the germline V gene are KGHDR and SFDVKD. There are 18 residues in the CDR3. V was clipped by 3 bases and J by 2 bases, with 19 bases between them. TCRdb reprocessed the PCR reads via MiXCR and lists one record per CDR3 protein. The sample contains under 25,000 distinct CDR3 sequences, about 50% of which appear only once. Donors had localized lung adenocarcinoma, a non-small cell lung cancer. These data come from a study of CD4 and CD8 cells across lung adenocarcinoma regions. The V gene is TRBV24-1, the J gene TRBJ2-1, with a possible D match to TRBD2 (6 bases). The clonotype was recovered from a male donor with lung adenocarcinoma. The CD4 and CD8 labels of this study may be unreliable. Specimen: CD4+ T cells from the center of a lung tumor. The CDR3 DNA reads as TGTGCCACCAGTGATGGCGACATGCGGGGAGGACCCTACAATGAGCAGTTCTTC. Its translation: CATSDGDMRGGPYNEQFF.